What follows are 17 T cell receptor beta chains derived from one specimen sequenced in a study of response to subunit inactivated influenza vaccine. TCRdb itself ran the RT-PCR reads through MiXCR, one entry per CDR3 protein. The repertoire holds about 580,000 distinct CDR3 sequences, with 11% to 15% as singletons. Sequences were derived from PBMCs from blood, sampled 11 to 12 days after vaccination. These TCRs come from a man aged 45-65 years who received an inactivated influenza vaccine.

This clonotype was counted only a few times. The chain links TRBV20-1 to TRBJ1-6, with D perhaps matching TRBD1 (5 bases). Germline V gene lookup returns CDR1 DFQATT and CDR2 SNEGSKA (reference sequence). Between the trimmed V and J ends, which lost 3 bases and 5 bases, there was a span of 11 bases. The CDR3 runs to 14 residues. Written as DNA, the CDR3 is TGCAGTGCTAGTGGGGCCGAAAATAATTCACCCCTCCACTTT. Translated: CSASGAENNSPLHF.

Note on this clonotype: Compared with germline, one end of the junction differs, possibly owing to a read error. CDR3 bases: TGTGCCAGCACTTTAAGGGACCTTTACTACGAGCAGTACTTC. It specifies CASTLRDLYYEQYF. The chain combines TRBV28 with TRBJ2-7; D assignment may be TRBD1 or TRBD2 (5 bases each). The germline V gene encodes CDR1 MDHEN and CDR2 SYDVKM. This CDR3 comprises 14 residues.

This clonotype has more than one count but fewer than ten. The chain employs TRBV4-1 and TRBJ2-1; D might be TRBD1 (6 bases). V lost 0 bases, J lost 4 bases, and 10 bases lay in between. CDR1 and CDR2 from the germline V gene are MGHRA and YSYEKL. The length of the CDR3 is 15 residues. The CDR3 sequence is CASSQEGATYNEQFF. The CDR3 nucleotides are TGCGCCAGCAGCCAAGAGGGGGCGACTTACAATGAGCAGTTCTTC.

CDR3 sequence: CASERVGSYNEQFF. As DNA, the CDR3 is TGTGCTAGTGAGAGGGTTGGCTCCTACAATGAGCAGTTCTTC. V gene TRBV6-1 combines with J gene TRBJ2-1; TRBD2 is a possible D gene (5 bases). Germline V gene sequence: CDR1 MNHNS, CDR2 SASEGT. The CDR3 runs 14 residues.

This clonotype was observed a few times. The chain joins TRBV24-1 to TRBJ1-5, with TRBD1 matching 9 bases. The CDR3 runs 13 residues. Germline values: CDR1 KGHDR, CDR2 SFDVKD. Trimming at V came to 7 bases and at J to 4 bases, leaving 1 base not matched to a gene. The CDR3 loop is CATRGTGNQPQHF. The CDR3 bases are TGTGCCACCAGAGGGACAGGGAATCAGCCCCAGCATTTT.

V usage is TRBV20-1 and J usage is TRBJ2-5; 9 bases are shared with TRBD2. The germline gives CDR1 DFQATT, CDR2 SNEGSKA (reference sequence). V lost 3 bases and J lost 6; bases outside the gene matches: 8. The length of the CDR3 is 14 residues. The CDR3 here is CSASLSGSRKTQYF. The CDR3 DNA reads TGCAGTGCTAGCCTTAGCGGGAGCAGAAAGACCCAGTACTTC.

The J gene is TRBJ1-5, the V gene TRBV5-6; 9 nucleotides match TRBD1. The germline V gene encodes CDR1 SGHDT and CDR2 YYEEEE. CDR3 size: 15 residues. The junction had 5 bases not matched to a gene; V was cut back by 2 bases and J by 5 bases. In DNA form, the CDR3 reads TGTGCCAGCAGCTTATACAGGGGGCTCTATCAGCCCCAGCATTTT. Its protein product is CASSLYRGLYQPQHF.

This clonotype was counted a few times. This chain uses TRBV2 with TRBJ2-2, with D perhaps matching TRBD1 (5 bases). The V end was cut by 6 bases, the J end by 0 bases, with 8 bases between. Germline CDR1 is SNHLY and CDR2 is FYNNEI. The CDR3 is made up of 14 amino acids. The CDR3: CASRGDTNTGELFF. The CDR3 DNA reads as TGTGCCAGCAGAGGGGATACGAACACCGGGGAGCTGTTTTTT. The full variable domain, completed using reference TRBV2 and TRBJ2-2, is EPEVTQTPSHQVTQMGQEVILRCVPISNHLYFYWYRQILGQKVEFLVSFYNNEISEKSEIFDDQFSVERPDGSNFTLKIRSTKLEDSAMYFCASRGDTNTGELFFGEGSRLTVL.

The V gene is TRBV5-5, the J gene TRBJ2-1; either TRBD1 or TRBD2 may supply D (5 bases each). Germline loops: CDR1 SGHKS, CDR2 YYEKEE (reference sequence). The CDR3 consists of 14 residues. Trimming removed 4 bases from V and 6 bases from J, with 14 bases in between. CDR3 residues: CASSPSWGRNEQFF. CDR3 nucleotide sequence: TGTGCCAGCAGCCCATCGTGGGGACGCAATGAGCAGTTCTTC.

This clonotype occurred many times. This rearrangement joins TRBV12-3 or TRBV12-4 to TRBJ2-1; no definite D call. The CDR3 runs to 13 residues. V was clipped by 3 bases and J by 6 bases, with 9 bases between them. CDR3 amino acids: CASSLGQPNEQFF. DNA of the CDR3: TGTGCCAGCAGTTTGGGCCAACCCAATGAGCAGTTCTTC.

The rearrangement links TRBV28 to TRBJ1-1, with D hard to call. Germline CDR1 MDHEN, CDR2 SYDVKM. V lost 6 bases and J lost 4, with 18 bases in between. The CDR3 totals 15 residues. The DNA for the CDR3 is TGTGCCAGCAGCGCAATGGGCTGGACGGGCACTGAAGCTTTCTTT. This encodes CASSAMGWTGTEAFF.

This clonotype showed up just a few times. The J gene is TRBJ2-7, the V gene TRBV5-1; the match to TRBD2 covers 7 bases. The CDR3 runs 13 residues. The germline V gene encodes CDR1 SGHRS and CDR2 YFSETQ. V gave up 4 bases and J gave up 10 bases; unmatched junction bases: 11. This CDR3 is CASSQDGGTFQYF. CDR3 coding DNA: TGCGCCAGCAGCCAAGACGGGGGGACTTTTCAGTACTTC.

This clonotype was seen more than once but under ten times. The gene calls are TRBV25-1 and TRBJ2-7; perhaps D is TRBD1 or TRBD2 (5 bases each). The CDR3 is 15 residues long. Germline V gene sequence: CDR1 MGHDK, CDR2 SYGVNS. The V gene lost 1 base and the J gene lost 2 bases, with 12 bases spanning the gap. CDR3 nucleotides: TGTGCCAGCAGTGAATTAGGGACGGAGACCTACGAGCAGTACTTC. Encoded protein: CASSELGTETYEQYF.

This chain joins TRBV19 and TRBJ2-5; weak D call: TRBD2 (5 bases). The V end was cut by 6 bases, the J end by 3 bases, with 11 bases between. The CDR3 contains 13 residues. Germline-derived CDR1 and CDR2 are LNHDA and SQIVND (reference sequence). This chain's CDR3 is CASSRLGKETQYF. The CDR3 DNA follows: TGTGCCAGTAGCCGCCTCGGGAAAGAGACCCAGTACTTC.

The chain carries TRBV7-2 and TRBJ2-5; D gene uncertain. The CDR3 is made up of 13 amino acids. Per germline, CDR1 SGHTA and CDR2 FQGNSA. The germline V and J ends were trimmed by 3 bases and 7 bases, with 12 bases remaining between them. As DNA, the CDR3 is TGTGCCAGCAGCTTGTTACTACCCGGGACCCAGTACTTC. Amino acid sequence: CASSLLLPGTQYF.

The rearrangement joins TRBV7-2 to TRBJ2-2; TRBD1 matches at 7 bases. Looked up from germline, CDR1 is SGHTA and CDR2 is FQGNSA. This CDR3 has 16 residues. With 5 bases clipped from V and 0 bases from J, the junction kept 6 bases outside the gene matches. For the CDR3, the DNA is TGTGCCAGCAGCCGAAGACAGGGCGCGAACACCGGGGAGCTGTTTTTT. Translation: CASSRRQGANTGELFF.

The chain has TRBV12-3 or TRBV12-4 and TRBJ2-7, with D perhaps matching TRBD2 (5 bases). Trimming shortened V by 5 bases and J by 2 bases, and 19 bases separated the two germline ends. The CDR3 spans 16 residues. For the CDR3, the DNA is TGTGCCAGCAGTCAATCATTATGGAGCGGAGCCTACGAGCAGTACTTC. Protein: CASSQSLWSGAYEQYF.